This TCR beta chain appears in the sequencing data of a study of post-analysis software for immune sequencing data (dated by TCRdb to about 2015). About the investigation overall: Recorded disease courses included relapsing-remitting, secondary progressive and progressive-relapsing multiple sclerosis, with some patients lacking subtype annotation. The patient repertoires were compared against approximately eleven previously published healthy control repertoires obtained from donors aged about 6 to 26 years. A subset of samples was prepared in parallel using single-end sample barcoding, then pooled and co-amplified after Illumina adapter ligation.

To demonstrate the VDJtools post-analysis software, TCR beta repertoires were profiled from the peripheral blood of over ten young patients with multiple sclerosis. The patients with multiple sclerosis were children and adolescents between roughly 6 and 17 years of age. General study outcomes and caveats: Significantly lower normalized Chao1 diversity was found in multiple sclerosis patients than in controls, suggesting substantial peripheral T-cell clonal expansion. Significantly higher frequencies in patients than in controls were found for roughly 5 TRBV segments, including TRBV5-6, TRBV5-1 and TRBV20-1. Direct clustering with F measure showed strong co-clustering of samples prepared in the same batch, prompting a batch-effect correction. The multiple sclerosis patient group was slightly younger than the control group.

This clonotype was seen only a few times. The antigen this receptor binds is unknown. Base qualities were left out, and no much larger clone turns up one base away. The germline V end is reduced by 0 bases and the J end by 2 bases; junction bases left unmatched: 16. The germline V gene specifies SGHDT as CDR1 and YYEEEE as CDR2. The cysteine opens and the phenylalanine closes a CDR3 of 20 amino acids. The sequence is cut down to CDR3 DNA, 60 bases in frame from base 1. The library was prepared using PCR. TCRdb records Illumina HiSeq 2500 as the sequencer. To reduce PCR and sequencing biases, unique molecular identifiers were incorporated into the TCR beta cDNA libraries. Every 1 to 10 million input T cells yielded 500,000 or so cDNA molecules, meaning each molecule approximated one T cell. The patient libraries were prepared and sequenced using the same protocol as the earlier healthy control dataset. Samples belonging to the same batch were prepared together, multiplexed and sequenced on a shared HiSeq lane. The paper's processing steps were these. MIGEC was used to process the raw barcoded reads, and molecular identifier groups with only a single read were discarded before consensus assembly and CDR3 extraction. VDJtools was used for post-analysis of the clonotype tables, with diversity normalized by down-sampling every dataset to the smallest sample size. To correct batch-related cross-sample contamination, repertoire overlap clustering matched CDR3 amino acid sequences but not nucleotide sequences. TCRdb ran its own pipeline on the public reads, namely fastp trimming at Q25 and MiXCR clone calling, and kept in-frame beta chains. Rows matching on CDR3 protein sequence are summarized as one entry with the most common DNA and genes. TCRdb, rather than the study authors, made the V and J calls. Recorded for this sample are hundreds of thousands of distinct CDR3 sequences; 25% to 30% of them occurred a single time. Roughly 0.57% of the sample belongs to the ten largest clones.

This receptor was identified in a girl aged 5 to 17 with multiple sclerosis. The V and J segments used are TRBV5-6 and TRBJ1-5; 8 bases in between match TRBD1. Material for sequencing was blood. Read as DNA, the sequence is TGTGCCAGCAGCTTGGCCAGCGTGGCAGGGGGCTTTTTGGGCAATCAGCCCCAGCATTTT. It translates to CASSLASVAGGFLGNQPQHF.